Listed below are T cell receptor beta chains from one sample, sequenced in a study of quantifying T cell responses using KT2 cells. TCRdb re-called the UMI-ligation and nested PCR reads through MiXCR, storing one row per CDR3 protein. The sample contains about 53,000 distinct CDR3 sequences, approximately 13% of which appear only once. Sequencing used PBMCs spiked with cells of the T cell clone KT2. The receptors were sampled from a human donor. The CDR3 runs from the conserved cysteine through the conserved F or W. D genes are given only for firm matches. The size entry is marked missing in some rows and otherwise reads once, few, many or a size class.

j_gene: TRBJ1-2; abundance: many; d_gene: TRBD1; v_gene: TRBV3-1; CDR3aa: CASSRGTGGTYGYTF; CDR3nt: TGTGCCAGCAGCCGTGGGACAGGGGGCACCTATGGCTACACCTTC
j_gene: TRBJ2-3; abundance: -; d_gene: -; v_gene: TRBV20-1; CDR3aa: CSARGPDTQYF; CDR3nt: TGCAGTGCTAGAGGACCAGATACGCAGTATTTT
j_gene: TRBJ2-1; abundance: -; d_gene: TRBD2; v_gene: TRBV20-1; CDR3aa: CSAGVSSGGPNNEQFF; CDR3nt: TGCAGTGCAGGCGTATCTAGCGGGGGGCCAAACAATGAGCAGTTCTTC
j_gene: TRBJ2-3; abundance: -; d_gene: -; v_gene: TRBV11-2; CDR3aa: CASSPGVRRASTDTQYF; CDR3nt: TGTGCCAGCAGCCCGGGAGTCCGACGTGCTAGCACAGATACGCAGTATTTT
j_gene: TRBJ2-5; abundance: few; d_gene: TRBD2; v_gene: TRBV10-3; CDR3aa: CAISEFAGTSGGAGGETQYF; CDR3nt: TGTGCCATCAGTGAGTTTGCCGGGACTAGCGGGGGGGCCGGCGGTGAGACCCAGTACTTC
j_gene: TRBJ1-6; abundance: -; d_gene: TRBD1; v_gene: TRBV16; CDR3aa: CASSQSAAGGNSPLHF; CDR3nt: TGTGCCAGCAGCCAATCGGCGGCAGGGGGGAATTCACCCCTCCACTTT
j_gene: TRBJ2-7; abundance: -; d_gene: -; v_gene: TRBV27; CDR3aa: CASSPQVDREQYF; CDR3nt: TGTGCCAGCAGCCCCCAAGTAGATCGCGAGCAGTACTTC
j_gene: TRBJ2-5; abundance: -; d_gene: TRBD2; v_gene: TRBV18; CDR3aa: CASSPEFKAGEETQYF; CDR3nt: TGTGCCAGCTCACCAGAGTTTAAAGCGGGAGAGGAGACCCAGTACTTC
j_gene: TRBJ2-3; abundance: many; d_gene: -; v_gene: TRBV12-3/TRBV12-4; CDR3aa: CASSLVAWAGGTDTQYF; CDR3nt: TGTGCCAGCAGTTTAGTGGCTTGGGCTGGAGGCACAGATACGCAGTATTTT
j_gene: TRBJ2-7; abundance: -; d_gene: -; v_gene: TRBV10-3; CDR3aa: CAISPGYEQYF; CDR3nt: TGTGCCATCAGCCCCGGTTACGAGCAGTACTTC
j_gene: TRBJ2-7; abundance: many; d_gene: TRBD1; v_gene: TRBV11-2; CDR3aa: CASSLGSGQSSYEQYF; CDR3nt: TGTGCCAGCAGCTTAGGATCGGGACAGAGCTCCTACGAGCAGTACTTC
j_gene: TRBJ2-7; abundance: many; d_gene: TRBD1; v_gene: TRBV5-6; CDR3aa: CASSLEGTGYIEQYF; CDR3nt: TGTGCCAGCAGCTTGGAAGGGACAGGGTATATCGAGCAGTACTTC
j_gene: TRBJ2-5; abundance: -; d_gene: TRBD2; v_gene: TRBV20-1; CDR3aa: CSARGLAGETQYF; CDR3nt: TGCAGTGCTAGGGGACTAGCGGGAGAGACCCAGTACTTC
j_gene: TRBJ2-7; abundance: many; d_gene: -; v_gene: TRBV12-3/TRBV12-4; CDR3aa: CASSLESENEQYF; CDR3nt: TGTGCCAGCAGTTTAGAGTCGGAGAACGAGCAGTACTTC
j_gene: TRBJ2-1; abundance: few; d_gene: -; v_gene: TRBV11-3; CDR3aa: CASSLESGPIYEQFF; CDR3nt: TGTGCCAGCAGCTTAGAATCGGGACCTATCTATGAGCAGTTCTTC
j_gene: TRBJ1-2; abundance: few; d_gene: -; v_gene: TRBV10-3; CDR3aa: CAISPTQTQWSVEGYTF; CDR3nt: TGTGCCATCAGCCCAACCCAAACCCAGTGGAGCGTCGAAGGCTACACCTTC
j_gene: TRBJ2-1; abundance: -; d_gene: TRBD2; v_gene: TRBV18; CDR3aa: CASSPPGLAGYNEQFF; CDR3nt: TGTGCCAGCTCACCCCCCGGACTAGCGGGCTACAATGAGCAGTTCTTC
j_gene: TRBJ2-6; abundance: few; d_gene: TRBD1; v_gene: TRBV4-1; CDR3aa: CASSQGRTGSGANVLTF; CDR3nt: TGCGCCAGCAGCCAAGGCCGGACAGGCTCTGGGGCCAACGTCCTGACTTTC
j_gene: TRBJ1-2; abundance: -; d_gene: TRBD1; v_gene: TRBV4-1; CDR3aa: CASSQTGVNYGYTF; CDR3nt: TGCGCCAGCAGCCAGACAGGGGTGAACTATGGCTACACCTTC
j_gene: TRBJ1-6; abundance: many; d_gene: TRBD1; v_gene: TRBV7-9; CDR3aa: CASSADRGEGSPLHF; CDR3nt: TGTGCCAGCAGCGCAGACAGGGGAGAAGGCTCACCCCTCCACTTT
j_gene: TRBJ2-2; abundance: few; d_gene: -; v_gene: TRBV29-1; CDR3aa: CSVEVAGNTGELFF; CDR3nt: TGCAGCGTTGAAGTCGCAGGGAACACCGGGGAGCTGTTTTTT
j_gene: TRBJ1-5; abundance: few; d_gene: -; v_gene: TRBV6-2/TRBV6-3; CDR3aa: CASRRQPYSNQPQHF; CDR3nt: TGTGCCAGCAGAAGACAGCCCTATAGCAATCAGCCCCAGCATTTT
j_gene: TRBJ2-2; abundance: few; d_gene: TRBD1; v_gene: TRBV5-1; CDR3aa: CASSLLGQGADGELFF; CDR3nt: TGCGCCAGCAGCTTGCTAGGACAGGGGGCTGACGGGGAGCTGTTTTTT
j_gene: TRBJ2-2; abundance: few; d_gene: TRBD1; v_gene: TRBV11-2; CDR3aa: CASSLGTGATGELFF; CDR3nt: TGTGCCAGCAGCTTGGGGACAGGGGCCACCGGGGAGCTGTTTTTT
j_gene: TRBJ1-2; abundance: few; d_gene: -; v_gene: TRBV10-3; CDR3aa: CAISESSLGNYGYTF; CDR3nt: TGTGCCATCAGTGAGTCGAGCCTTGGGAACTATGGCTACACCTTC
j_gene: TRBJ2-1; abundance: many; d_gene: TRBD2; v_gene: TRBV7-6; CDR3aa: CASSSPSGAHYNEQFF; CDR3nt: TGTGCCAGCAGCTCTCCTAGCGGGGCCCACTACAATGAGCAGTTCTTC
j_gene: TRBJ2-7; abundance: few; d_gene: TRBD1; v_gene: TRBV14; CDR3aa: CASSQDRDRRGPYEQYF; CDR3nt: TGTGCCAGCAGCCAAGATAGGGACAGAAGAGGACCCTACGAGCAGTACTTC
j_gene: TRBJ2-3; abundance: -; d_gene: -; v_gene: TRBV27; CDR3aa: CASRRGRGTDTQYF; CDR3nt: TGTGCCAGCAGGAGGGGCCGGGGGACAGATACGCAGTATTTT
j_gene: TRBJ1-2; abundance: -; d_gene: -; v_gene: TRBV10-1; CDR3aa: CASSDGAGRPERSGPNYGYTF; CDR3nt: TGCGCCAGCAGTGATGGGGCAGGGCGCCCTGAGCGGTCCGGCCCTAACTATGGCTACACCTTC
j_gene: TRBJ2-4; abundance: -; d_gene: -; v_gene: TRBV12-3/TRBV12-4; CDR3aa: CASTFGRIAKNIQYF; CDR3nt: TGTGCCAGCACCTTCGGCAGAATCGCCAAAAACATTCAGTACTTC
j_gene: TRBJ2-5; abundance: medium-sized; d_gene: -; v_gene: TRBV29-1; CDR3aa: CSVRTDQETQYF; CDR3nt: TGCAGCGTTCGGACAGACCAAGAGACCCAGTACTTC
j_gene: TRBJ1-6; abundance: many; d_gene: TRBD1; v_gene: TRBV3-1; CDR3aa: CASSQEEGGQGNSPLHF; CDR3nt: TGTGCCAGCAGCCAAGAGGAGGGGGGACAGGGGAATTCACCCCTCCACTTT
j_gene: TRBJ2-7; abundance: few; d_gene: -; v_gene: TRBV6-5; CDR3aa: CASSYRVKKEQYF; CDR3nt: TGTGCCAGCAGTTATCGAGTGAAGAAGGAGCAGTACTTC
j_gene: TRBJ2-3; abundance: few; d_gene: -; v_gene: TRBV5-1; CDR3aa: CASSPTRERGTDTQYF; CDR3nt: TGCGCCAGCAGCCCTACCCGAGAGAGAGGCACAGATACGCAGTATTTT
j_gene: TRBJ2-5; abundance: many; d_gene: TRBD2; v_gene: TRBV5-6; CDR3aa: CASSLPGLAGGHGETQYF; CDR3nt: TGTGCCAGCAGCCTCCCGGGACTAGCGGGGGGGCACGGTGAGACCCAGTACTTC
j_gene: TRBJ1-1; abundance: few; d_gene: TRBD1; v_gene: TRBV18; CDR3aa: CASSPQTGTANTEAFF; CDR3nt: TGTGCCAGCTCACCACAGACGGGGACAGCGAACACTGAAGCTTTCTTT
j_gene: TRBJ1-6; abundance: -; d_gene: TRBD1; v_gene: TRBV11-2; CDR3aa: CASSQGQYNSPLHF; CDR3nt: TGTGCCAGCAGCCAGGGACAGTATAATTCACCCCTCCACTTT
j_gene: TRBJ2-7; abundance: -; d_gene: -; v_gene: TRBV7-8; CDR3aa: CASSLVEELTSYEQYF; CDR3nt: TGTGCCAGCAGCTTAGTAGAGGAACTTACTTCCTACGAGCAGTACTTC
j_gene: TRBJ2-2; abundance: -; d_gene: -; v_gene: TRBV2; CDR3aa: CASSAKSANTGELFF; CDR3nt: TGTGCCAGCAGTGCAAAGTCCGCGAACACCGGGGAGCTGTTTTTT
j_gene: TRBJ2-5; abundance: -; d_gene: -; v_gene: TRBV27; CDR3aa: CASNKLGPQETQYF; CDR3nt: TGTGCCAGCAACAAACTAGGTCCCCAAGAGACCCAGTACTTC
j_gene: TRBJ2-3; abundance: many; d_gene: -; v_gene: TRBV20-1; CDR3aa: CSAKSSGRDTQYF; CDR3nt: TGCAGTGCCAAAAGTTCGGGGCGTGATACGCAGTATTTT
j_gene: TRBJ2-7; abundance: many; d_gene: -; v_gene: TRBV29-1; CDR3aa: CSVYAGTHSYEQYF; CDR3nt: TGCAGCGTTTACGCCGGGACACACTCCTACGAGCAGTACTTC
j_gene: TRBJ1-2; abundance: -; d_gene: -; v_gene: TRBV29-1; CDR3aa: CSVRDPRYTF; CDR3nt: TGCAGCGTCAGGGACCCTCGATACACCTTC
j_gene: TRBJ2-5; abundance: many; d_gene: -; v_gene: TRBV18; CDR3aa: CATAPGDRGETQYF; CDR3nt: TGTGCCACGGCCCCGGGGGACAGAGGAGAGACCCAGTACTTC
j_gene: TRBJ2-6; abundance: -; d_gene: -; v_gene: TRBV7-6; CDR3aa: CASSLGGSGANVLTF; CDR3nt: TGTGCCAGCAGCTTAGGGGGGTCTGGGGCCAACGTCCTGACTTTC
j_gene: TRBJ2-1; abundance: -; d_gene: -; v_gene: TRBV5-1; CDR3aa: CASSFSTVYNEQFF; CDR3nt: TGCGCCAGCAGCTTTAGCACGGTGTACAATGAGCAGTTCTTC
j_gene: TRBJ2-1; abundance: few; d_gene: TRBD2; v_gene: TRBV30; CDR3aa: CAWRVWREKNEQFF; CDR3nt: TGTGCCTGGAGGGTTTGGCGGGAGAAGAATGAGCAGTTCTTC